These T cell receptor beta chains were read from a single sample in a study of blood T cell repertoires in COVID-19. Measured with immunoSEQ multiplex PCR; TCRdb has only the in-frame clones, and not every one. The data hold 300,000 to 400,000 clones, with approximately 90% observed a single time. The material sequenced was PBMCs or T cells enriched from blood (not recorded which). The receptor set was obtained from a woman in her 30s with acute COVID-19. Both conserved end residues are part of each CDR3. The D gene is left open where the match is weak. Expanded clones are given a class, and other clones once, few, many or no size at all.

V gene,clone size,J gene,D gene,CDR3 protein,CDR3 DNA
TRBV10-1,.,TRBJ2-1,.,CASSSGSSYNEQFF,TGCGCCAGCAGTAGCGGAAGCTCCTACAATGAGCAGTTCTTC
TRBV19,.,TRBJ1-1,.,CASRTVPITEAFF,TGTGCCAGTCGGACAGTCCCGATCACTGAAGCTTTCTTT
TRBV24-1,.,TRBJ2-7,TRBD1,CATSGGQGASYEQYF,TGTGCCACCAGTGGAGGACAGGGGGCCTCCTACGAGCAGTACTTC
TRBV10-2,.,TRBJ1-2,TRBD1,CASSGVGGQANYGYTF,TGCGCCAGCAGTGGGGTAGGGGGACAGGCTAACTATGGCTACACCTTC
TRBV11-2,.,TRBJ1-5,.,CASIPAATRPQHF,TGTGCCAGCATCCCAGCGGCGACACGGCCCCAGCATTTT
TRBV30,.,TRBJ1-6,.,CAWTQESSYNSPLHF,TGTGCCTGGACCCAAGAGAGCTCCTATAATTCACCCCTCCACTTT
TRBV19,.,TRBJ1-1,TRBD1,CASSITRQGANTEAFF,TGTGCCAGTAGTATCACCAGACAGGGCGCGAACACTGAAGCTTTCTTT
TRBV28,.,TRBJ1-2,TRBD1,CASSFQGASYGYTF,TGTGCCAGCAGTTTCCAGGGGGCCAGCTATGGCTACACCTTC
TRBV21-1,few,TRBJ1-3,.,CASSTRSPQGAGNTIYF,TGTGCCAGCAGCACTCGCTCACCTCAGGGGGCTGGAAACACCATATATTTT
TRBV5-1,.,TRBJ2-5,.,CASSLAVTRETQYF,TGCGCCAGCAGCTTGGCCGTAACCAGGGAGACCCAGTACTTC
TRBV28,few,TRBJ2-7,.,CASSSRDNPYEQYF,TGTGCCAGCAGTTCCCGGGACAACCCCTACGAGCAGTACTTC
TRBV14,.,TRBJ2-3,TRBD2,CASSQGQRGPTDTQYF,TGTGCCAGCAGCCAAGGCCAGCGGGGACCCACAGATACGCAGTATTTT
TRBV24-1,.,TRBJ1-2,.,CATSDPTTRDGGYTF,TGTGCCACCAGTGATCCTACGACCAGGGATGGTGGCTACACCTTC
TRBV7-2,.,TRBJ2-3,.,CASSLRLGPDTQYF,TGTGCCAGCAGCTTAAGGCTGGGCCCAGATACGCAGTATTTT
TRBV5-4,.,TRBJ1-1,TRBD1,CASSKGQGTGGNTEAFF,TGTGCCAGCAGCAAGGGACAGGGGACAGGCGGGAACACTGAAGCTTTCTTT
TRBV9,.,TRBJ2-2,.,CASSVASQQAGELFF,TGTGCCAGCAGCGTAGCTTCCCAGCAGGCCGGGGAGCTGTTTTTT
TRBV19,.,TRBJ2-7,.,CASQGQIHEQYF,TGTGCCAGCCAGGGGCAGATACACGAGCAGTACTTC
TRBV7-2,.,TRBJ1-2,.,CATMQGYGYTF,TGTGCCACCATGCAGGGTTACGGCTACACCTTC
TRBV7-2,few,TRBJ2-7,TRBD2,CASSYGLAGGSYEQYF,TGTGCCAGCAGCTACGGACTAGCGGGGGGATCCTACGAGCAGTACTTC
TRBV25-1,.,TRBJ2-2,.,CASSVNTNTGELFF,TGTGCCAGCAGTGTTAACACGAACACCGGGGAGCTGTTTTTT
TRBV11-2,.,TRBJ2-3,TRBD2,CASSFLSGGVTDTQYF,TGTGCCAGCAGCTTTCTTAGCGGGGGGGTGACAGATACGCAGTATTTT
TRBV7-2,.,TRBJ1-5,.,CASSLYQGYQPQHF,TGTGCCAGCAGCTTATACCAGGGCTATCAGCCCCAGCATTTT
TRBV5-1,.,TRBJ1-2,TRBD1,CASSPDRGNGYTF,TGCGCCAGCAGCCCGGACAGGGGGAATGGCTACACCTTC
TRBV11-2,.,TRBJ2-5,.,CASSLVFSGLETQYF,TGTGCCAGCAGCTTAGTGTTCTCAGGGTTGGAGACCCAGTACTTC
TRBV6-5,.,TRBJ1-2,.,CASTNTNYGYTF,TGTGCCAGCACCAACACTAACTATGGCTACACCTTC
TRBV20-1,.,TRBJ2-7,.,CSATQGYEQYF,TGCAGTGCAACACAGGGCTACGAGCAGTACTTC
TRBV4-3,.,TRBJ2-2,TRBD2,CASSQRLAGYTGELFF,TGCGCCAGCAGCCAACGACTAGCGGGCTACACCGGGGAGCTGTTTTTT
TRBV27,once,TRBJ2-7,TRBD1,CASRKARQGPYEQYF,TGTGCCAGCAGAAAAGCAAGACAGGGTCCCTACGAGCAGTACTTC
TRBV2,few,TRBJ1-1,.,CASSAAQGMGFEAFF,TGTGCCAGCAGTGCCGCACAGGGAATGGGGTTTGAAGCTTTCTTT
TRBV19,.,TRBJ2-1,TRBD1,CATTEGASYNEQFF,TGTGCCACCACAGAGGGGGCTTCCTACAATGAGCAGTTCTTC
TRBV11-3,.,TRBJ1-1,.,CASSLDYRGEAFF,TGTGCCAGCAGCTTAGATTACCGAGGAGAAGCTTTCTTT
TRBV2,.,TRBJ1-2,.,CAIPQGYGYTF,TGTGCCATCCCACAGGGCTATGGCTACACCTTC
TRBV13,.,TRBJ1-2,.,CASSLGSGPYGYTF,TGTGCCAGCAGCTTAGGATCGGGTCCCTATGGCTACACCTTC
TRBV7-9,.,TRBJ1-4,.,CASSLFEATNEKLFF,TGTGCCAGCAGCTTATTCGAGGCAACTAATGAAAAACTGTTTTTT
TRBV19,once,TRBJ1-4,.,CASSLTGPNNEKLFF,TGTGCCAGTAGTTTGACAGGCCCCAATAATGAAAAACTGTTTTTT
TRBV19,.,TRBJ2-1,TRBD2,CASSMAGLGGNEQFF,TGTGCCAGTAGTATGGCGGGACTAGGGGGGAATGAGCAGTTCTTC
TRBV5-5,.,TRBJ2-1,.,CASSSTGFDNEQFF,TGTGCCAGCAGCTCCACAGGGTTTGACAATGAGCAGTTCTTC
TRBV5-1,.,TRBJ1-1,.,CASSRLGETNTEAFF,TGCGCCAGCAGCAGACTTGGAGAGACGAACACTGAAGCTTTCTTT
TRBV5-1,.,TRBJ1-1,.,CASSPGTWGLNTEAFF,TGCGCCAGCAGCCCGGGAACATGGGGGCTGAACACTGAAGCTTTCTTT
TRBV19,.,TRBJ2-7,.,CASSQTAAYEQYF,TGTGCCAGTAGTCAAACAGCAGCCTACGAGCAGTACTTC
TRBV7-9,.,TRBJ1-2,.,CASSLGTFGYTF,TGTGCCAGCAGCTTAGGGACATTCGGCTACACCTTC
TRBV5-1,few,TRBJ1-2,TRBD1,CASSWDRAGYTF,TGCGCCAGCAGCTGGGACAGGGCTGGCTACACCTTC
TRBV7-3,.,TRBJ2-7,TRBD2,CASSSNTSGEGQYF,TGTGCCAGCAGCTCCAACACTAGCGGGGAAGGGCAGTACTTC
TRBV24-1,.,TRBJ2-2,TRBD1,CATSDTAGQGRPGELFF,TGTGCCACCAGTGATACCGCCGGACAGGGGAGGCCCGGGGAGCTGTTTTTT
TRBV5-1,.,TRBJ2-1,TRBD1,CASSLGTGGYEQFF,TGCGCCAGCAGCTTGGGGACAGGGGGCTATGAGCAGTTCTTC
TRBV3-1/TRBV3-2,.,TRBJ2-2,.,CASSQQLPGNTGELFF,TGTGCCAGCAGCCAACAGCTACCAGGGAACACCGGGGAGCTGTTTTTT
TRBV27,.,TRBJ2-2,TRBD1,CASSLRGQGNTGELFF,TGTGCCAGCAGTTTGAGGGGACAGGGTAACACCGGGGAGCTGTTTTTT
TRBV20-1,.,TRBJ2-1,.,CSASLLASGQFF,TGCAGTGCTAGTTTGCTAGCTTCGGGGCAGTTCTTC
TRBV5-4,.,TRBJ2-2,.,CASSFQGTGELFF,TGTGCCAGCAGCTTTCAGGGCACCGGGGAGCTGTTTTTT
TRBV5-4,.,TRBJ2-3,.,CASSLRGADTQYF,TGTGCCAGCAGCTTGAGGGGCGCGGATACGCAGTATTTT
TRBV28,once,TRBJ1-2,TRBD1,CASSPNRDRYTF,TGTGCCAGCAGCCCAAACAGGGACAGGTACACCTTC
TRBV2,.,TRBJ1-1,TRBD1,CATKQGWDTEAFF,TGTGCCACCAAACAGGGGTGGGACACTGAAGCTTTCTTT
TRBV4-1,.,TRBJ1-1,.,CASSQDRWGPWAFF,TGCGCCAGCAGCCAAGATCGGTGGGGCCCATGGGCTTTCTTT
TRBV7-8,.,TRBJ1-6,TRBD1,CASSLAGRTGGRNSPLHF,TGTGCCAGCAGCTTAGCAGGCAGGACAGGGGGACGAAATTCACCCCTCCACTTT
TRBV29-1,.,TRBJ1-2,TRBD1,CSVPTGGDYGYTF,TGCAGCGTCCCTACAGGGGGCGACTATGGCTACACCTTC
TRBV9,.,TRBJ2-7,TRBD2,CASSASGTSPHEQYF,TGTGCCAGCAGCGCCTCCGGGACTAGTCCTCACGAGCAGTACTTC
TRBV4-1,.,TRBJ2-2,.,CASSPHRVTGELFF,TGCGCCAGCAGCCCCCACAGGGTCACCGGGGAGCTGTTTTTT